This TCR beta chain derives from a study of T cell clonality in common variable immunodeficiency. Equal genomic DNA amounts from CVID and control samples were sequenced. Here immunoSEQ multiplex PCR was the method, and the copy in TCRdb shows in-frame clones only, minus some. The table lists roughly 57,000 clones, with no singletons. Germline values: CDR1 SNHLY, CDR2 FYNNEI. CDR3 length equals 12 residues. V lost 8 bases, J lost 5 bases, and 12 bases lay in between. This clone was detected many times. The sequenced fragment ends 3 residues before the CDR3 boundary, so the rest is inferred from the germline J gene.

The receptor was isolated from a person aged 18-70 years in good health. The chain links TRBV2 to TRBJ1-1; a weak D match, TRBD1 (6 bases). Material: peripheral blood mononuclear cells. The CDR3 loop reads CASGTIKTEAFF. CDR3 bases read: TGTGCCAGCGGGACAATCAAGACTGAA.